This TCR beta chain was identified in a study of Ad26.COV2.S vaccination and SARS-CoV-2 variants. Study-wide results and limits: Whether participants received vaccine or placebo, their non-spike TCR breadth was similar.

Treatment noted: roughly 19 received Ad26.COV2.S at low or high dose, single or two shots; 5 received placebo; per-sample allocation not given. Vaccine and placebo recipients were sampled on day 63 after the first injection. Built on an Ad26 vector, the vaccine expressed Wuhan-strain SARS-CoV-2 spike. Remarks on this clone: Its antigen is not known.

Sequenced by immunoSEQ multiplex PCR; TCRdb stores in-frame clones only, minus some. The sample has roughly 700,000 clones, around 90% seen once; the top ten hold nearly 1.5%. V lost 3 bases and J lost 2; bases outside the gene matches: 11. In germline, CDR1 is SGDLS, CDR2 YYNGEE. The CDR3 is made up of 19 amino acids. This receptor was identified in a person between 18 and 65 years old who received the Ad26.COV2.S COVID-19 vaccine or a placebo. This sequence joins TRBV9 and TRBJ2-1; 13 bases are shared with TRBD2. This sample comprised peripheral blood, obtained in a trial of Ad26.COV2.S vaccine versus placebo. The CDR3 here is CASSAAGTSGVGPYNEQFF. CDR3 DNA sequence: TGTGCCAGCAGCGCCGCCGGGACTAGCGGGGTAGGGCCCTACAATGAGCAGTTCTTC.